Shown below are 23 T cell receptor beta chains from a single sample sequenced in a study of T cell responses to AZD1222 COVID-19 vaccine (dated by TCRdb to the early 2020s). To prepare the library, the immunoSEQ multiplex PCR assay was applied. TCRdb re-hosts the immuneACCESS table, in-frame sequences only. Its copies lack some clones; in the studies checked, an unresolved V gene accounts for under half of them, and the cause for the rest is not known. The table for this sample lists some 150,000 clones; about 91% of them were counted only once. 3% to 4% of the sample belongs to the ten largest clones. The time point label of this sample denotes: baseline before first vaccination. What the treatment or condition label conveys for this sample: meningococcal conjugate vaccine given as trial control. The sample in question was peripheral blood, obtained on day 0 of MenACWY control vaccination. The receptor source for this set is an adult in good health.

There are many counts of this clone. The chain is built from TRBV7-9 and TRBJ1-2; no firm D call. The CDR3 runs to 12 residues. V was shortened by 3 bases and J by 3 bases, with 5 bases between the two germline ends. Germline V gene data show CDR1 as SEHNR and CDR2 as FQNEAQ (reference sequence). The CDR3 spells CASSFGDYGYTF. CDR3 bases: TGTGCCAGCAGCTTCGGGGACTATGGCTACACCTTC.

The chain combines TRBV9 with TRBJ1-5; TRBD1 might be the D (6 bases). Trimming stripped 3 bases from V and 3 bases from J, with 10 bases between. The CDR3 runs 14 residues. CDR1 is SGDLS and CDR2 is YYNGEE in the germline V gene. This CDR3 is CASSGDISNQPQHF. The CDR3 region has the DNA TGTGCCAGCAGCGGGGACATCTCCAATCAGCCCCAGCATTTT.

This chain joins TRBV9 and TRBJ2-1, with 10 bases identical to TRBD2. Trimming removed 6 bases from V and 3 bases from J; junction bases left unmatched: 3. The CDR3 is 14 residues long. In germline, CDR1 is SGDLS, CDR2 YYNGEE. CDR3 coding DNA: TGTGCCAGCACCCCTAGCGGGGGCTACAATGAGCAGTTCTTC. Translating gives CASTPSGGYNEQFF. The whole variable domain, filled in from reference TRBV9 and TRBJ2-1, reads DSGVTQTPKHLITATGQRVTLRCSPRSGDLSVYWYQQSLDQGLQFLIQYYNGEERAKGNILERFSAQQFPDLHSELNLSSLELGDSALYFCASTPSGGYNEQFFGPGTRLTVL.

V gene TRBV27 combines with J gene TRBJ1-1; D is perhaps TRBD1 (5 bases). CDR1 is MNHEY, CDR2 SMNVEV, per germline (reference sequence). The CDR3 is made up of 13 amino acids. The V end lost 4 bases, the J end lost 2 bases, and 8 bases lay between the germline ends. CDR3 residues: CASSYGGNTEAFF. CDR3 nucleotide sequence: TGTGCCAGCAGTTACGGGGGAAACACTGAAGCTTTCTTT.

The chain carries TRBV28 and TRBJ1-5, with 10 positions matching TRBD1. With 5 bases clipped from V and 4 bases from J, the junction kept 8 bases outside the gene matches. This CDR3 spans 16 amino acids. Germline CDR1 reads MDHEN; CDR2 reads SYDVKM. The CDR3 DNA follows: TGTGCCAGCAGTCCCCGACAGGGGGCGAATAATCAGCCCCAGCATTTT. Protein product: CASSPRQGANNQPQHF.

The chain's CDR3 is CASSQTFRDPEQFF. The CDR3 DNA sequence: TGCGCCAGCAGCCAAACCTTCAGGGATCCTGAGCAGTTCTTC. This chain connects TRBV4-3 to TRBJ2-1, with a weak D call TRBD1 (5 bases). In germline, CDR1 is LGHNA, CDR2 YSLEER. The CDR3 is 14 residues long. Deletions cut 2 bases from V and 9 bases from J, with 14 bases between.

Comments on this clone: This may arise from a read error, as a much more abundant clone is one base away. This rearrangement joins TRBV12-3 or TRBV12-4 to TRBJ1-1; the D is unclear. The CDR3 is 12 amino acids. V lost 3 bases and J 3 bases, leaving 5 bases between the germline ends. The CDR3 region has the DNA TGTGCCAGCAGTTTTGAGGACACTGAAGCTTTCTTT. Translation gives CASSFEDTEAFF.

The chain recombines TRBV7-2 with TRBJ1-1, with a tentative D call TRBD1 (5 bases). Germline loops: CDR1 SGHTA, CDR2 FQGNSA. Trimming removed 5 bases at V and 5 bases at J, with 12 bases between. The CDR3 is made up of 13 amino acids. The CDR3 nucleotides read TGTGCCAGCAGCGTGGGCGGGGGGACTGAAGCTTTCTTT. This sequence encodes CASSVGGGTEAFF.

The chain links TRBV5-5 to TRBJ1-5, with a possible D match to TRBD1 (6 bases). Germline loops: CDR1 SGHKS, CDR2 YYEKEE (reference sequence). Trimming shortened V by 5 bases and J by 9 bases, and 21 bases separated the two germline ends. This CDR3 is 15 amino acids long. The CDR3 reads CASSTGTPQNGPQHF. CDR3 coding DNA: TGTGCCAGCAGTACCGGGACACCCCAAAATGGGCCCCAGCATTTT.

This chain connects TRBV5-4 to TRBJ2-2; the match to TRBD2 covers 9 bases. The CDR3 has 15 residues. In germline, CDR1 is SGHNT, CDR2 YYREEE (reference sequence). V was clipped by 4 bases and J by 4 bases; unmatched bases: 5. CDR3 loop: CASSPSGGSTGELFF. The CDR3 DNA is TGTGCCAGCAGCCCCAGCGGGGGGTCCACCGGGGAGCTGTTTTTT.

This rearrangement joins TRBV2 to TRBJ1-2; 7 nucleotides agree with TRBD1. Germline CDR1 and CDR2: SNHLY and FYNNEI. This CDR3 spans 14 amino acids. V lost 7 bases and J lost 4; bases outside the gene matches: 9. In DNA, the CDR3 is TGTGCCAGCACCCCAACCGGGACAGCCTATGGCTACACCTTC. Amino acids: CASTPTGTAYGYTF.

The chain is built from TRBV7-6 and TRBJ2-7; 7 bases line up with TRBD2. Per the germline V gene, CDR1 is SGHVS and CDR2 is FNYEAQ. This CDR3 contains 15 residues. The V gene end was trimmed by 4 bases and the J gene end by 9 bases; junction bases not matched to a gene: 15. The chain's CDR3 is CASSSWGGVPSAQYF. The CDR3 region has the DNA TGTGCCAGCAGCTCCTGGGGGGGGGTCCCATCCGCGCAGTACTTC.

V is TRBV6-2 or TRBV6-3 and J is TRBJ2-7, with 9 bases matching TRBD1. Looked up from germline, CDR1 is MNHEY and CDR2 is SVGEGT. With V trimmed by 6 bases and J by 0 bases, 9 bases remained unmatched. The CDR3 is 16 amino acids. CDR3 sequence reads: CASSRIRQGGSYEQYF. In DNA, the CDR3 is TGTGCCAGCAGCCGAATTCGACAGGGGGGCTCCTACGAGCAGTACTTC.

The J gene is TRBJ1-5, the V gene TRBV3-1 (or the pseudogene TRBV3-2); the D gene is possibly TRBD1 (6 bases). The CDR3 spans 13 residues. V shed 4 bases and J shed 7 bases, with 11 bases lying between them. Germline loops: CDR1 LGHDT, CDR2 YNNKEL (reference sequence). This CDR3 reads CASSPTGLQPQHF. The CDR3 nucleotides read TGTGCCAGCAGCCCGACAGGTCTCCAGCCCCAGCATTTT.

The V call is TRBV18, the J call TRBJ2-3, with D tentatively TRBD1 or TRBD2 (5 bases each). This CDR3 has 15 residues. V lost 2 bases, J lost 6 bases, and 15 bases lay in between. Looked up from germline, CDR1 is KGHSH and CDR2 is LQKENI. The CDR3 sequence: CASSPFGARMDTQYF. DNA for the CDR3: TGTGCCAGCTCACCATTCGGGGCAAGGATGGATACGCAGTATTTT.

The chain has TRBV7-2 and TRBJ2-3; D is perhaps TRBD1 (6 bases). The germline V gene encodes CDR1 SGHTA and CDR2 FQGNSA. CDR3 length: 15 amino acids. Trimming took off 2 bases at V and 3 bases at J, with 12 bases between the two ends. In DNA form, the CDR3 reads TGTGCCAGCAGCTTAATGGGGGCACGAACAGATACGCAGTATTTT. Translated: CASSLMGARTDTQYF.

The chain joins TRBV19 to TRBJ1-5, with 7 nucleotides matching TRBD1. V dropped 5 bases and J dropped 4; count of bases not matched to a gene: 11. The CDR3 has 16 amino acids. The germline V gene has CDR1 LNHDA and CDR2 SQIVND (reference sequence). CDR3 DNA: TGTGCCAGTAGTGTTAGACAGGGCATGGAGAATCAGCCCCAGCATTTT. It codes for CASSVRQGMENQPQHF.

The chain recombines TRBV7-2 with TRBJ2-7; 8 bases map to TRBD2. The V gene end was trimmed by 0 bases and the J gene end by 4 bases; junction bases not matched to a gene: 5. The CDR3 totals 15 residues. Per germline, CDR1 SGHTA and CDR2 FQGNSA. This chain's CDR3 is CASSLASGENYEQYF. The CDR3, as DNA: TGTGCCAGCAGCTTAGCTAGCGGGGAGAATTACGAGCAGTACTTC.

This clone was detected only once. The gene calls are TRBV5-4 and TRBJ2-4; D may match TRBD1 or TRBD2 (7 bases each). Germline CDR1 and CDR2: SGHNT and YYREEE (reference sequence). Between the trimmed V and J ends, which lost 5 bases and 8 bases, there was a span of 17 bases. The CDR3 is made up of 14 amino acids. The CDR3 is CASSFKTGRDIQYF. CDR3 nucleotide sequence: TGTGCCAGCAGTTTTAAGACAGGGAGGGACATTCAGTACTTC. Together with reference TRBV5-4 and TRBJ2-4, the CDR3 gives the full variable domain: ETGVTQSPTHLIKTRGQQVTLRCSSQSGHNTVSWYQQALGQGPQFIFQYYREEENGRGNFPPRFSGLQFPNYSSELNVNALELDDSALYLCASSFKTGRDIQYFGAGTRLSVL.

V usage is TRBV18 and J usage is TRBJ2-1; TRBD1 matches 10 bases. The V segment lost 3 bases and the J segment 10 bases; nucleotides outside the gene matches: 12. The CDR3 is 16 residues long. CDR1 is KGHSH, CDR2 LQKENI, per germline. The chain's CDR3 is CASSPNRDRGIGEQFF. The CDR3 DNA sequence: TGTGCCAGCTCACCGAACCGGGACAGGGGAATAGGAGAGCAGTTCTTC.

This clone was picked up one time. V usage is TRBV24-1 and J usage is TRBJ1-1; 8 bases fit TRBD1. With V trimmed by 2 bases and J by 5 bases, 6 bases remained unmatched. This CDR3 has 15 amino acids. Germline-derived CDR1 and CDR2 are KGHDR and SFDVKD. The CDR3 sequence: CATSDSRTGRTEAFF. CDR3 nucleotides: TGTGCCACCAGTGATTCTCGGACAGGGAGGACTGAAGCTTTCTTT.

This sequence joins TRBV5-1 and TRBJ1-4; the D gene is possibly TRBD1 (5 bases). Germline values: CDR1 SGHRS, CDR2 YFSETQ. Trimming removed 0 bases from V and 0 bases from J, with 9 bases in between. CDR3 length: 16 residues. The CDR3 region is CASSLGQTATNEKLFF. The CDR3 DNA sequence: TGCGCCAGCAGCTTGGGACAGACTGCAACTAATGAAAAACTGTTTTTT.

The chain employs TRBV5-1 and TRBJ2-1; 14 bases are a match to TRBD2. There are 20 residues in the CDR3. The V gene end was trimmed by 8 bases and the J gene end by 1 base; junction bases not matched to a gene: 17. Germline CDR1 and CDR2: SGHRS and YFSETQ. Here the CDR3 DNA reads TGCGCCAGAGTGAAGGGACTAGCGGGAGAAGTATCGCGGTCCTACAATGAGCAGTTCTTC. This sequence encodes CARVKGLAGEVSRSYNEQFF.